This T cell receptor (beta chain) was sequenced in a study of T-cell memory formation after mild COVID-19. Note on this clonotype: Its antigen is undetermined.

Study-level results: Clones that shrank (day 15 to 85) were balanced CD4/CD8, whereas later expanders leaned CD4+. Among contracting clones, CD4+ were mainly CM/EM and CD8+ enriched in EMRA.

V lost 4 bases, J lost 3 bases, and 6 bases lay in between. Per the germline V gene, CDR1 is SQVTM and CDR2 is ANQGSEA. The CDR3 spans 11 residues. Libraries for TCRalpha and TCRbeta carried sample barcodes and unique molecular identifiers via 5'RACE. TCRdb called the 5' RACE reads again in MiXCR, with one record for every CDR3 protein. The sample lists about 160,000 distinct CDR3 sequences, around a third occurring once. This chain uses TRBV29-1 with TRBJ2-5; D remains unclear. Sequences were obtained from PBMCs or a T cell subset sorted from them (not recorded which). The receptor's source is an adult woman who had mild COVID-19 (a few samples of this study predate the infection). Cell type and time point are not known. The CDR3 nucleotides read TGCAGCGTTGCCCCAGAAGAGACCCAGTACTTC. Residues: CSVAPEETQYF.